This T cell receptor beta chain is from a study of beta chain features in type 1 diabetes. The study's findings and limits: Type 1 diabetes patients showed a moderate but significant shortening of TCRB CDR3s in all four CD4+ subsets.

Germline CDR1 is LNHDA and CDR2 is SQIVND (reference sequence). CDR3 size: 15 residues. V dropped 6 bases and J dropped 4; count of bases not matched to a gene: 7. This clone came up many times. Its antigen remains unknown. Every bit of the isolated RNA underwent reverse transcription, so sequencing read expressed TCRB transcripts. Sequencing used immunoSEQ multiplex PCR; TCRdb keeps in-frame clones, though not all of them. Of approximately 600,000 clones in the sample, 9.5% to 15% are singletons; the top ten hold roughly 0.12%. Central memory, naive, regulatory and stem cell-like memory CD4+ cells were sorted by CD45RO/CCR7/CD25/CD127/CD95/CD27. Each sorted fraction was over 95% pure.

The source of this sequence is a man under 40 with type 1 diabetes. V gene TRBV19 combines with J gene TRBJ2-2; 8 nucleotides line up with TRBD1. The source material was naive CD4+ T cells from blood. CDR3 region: CASRDRVGGTGELFF. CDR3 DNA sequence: TGTGCCAGTAGGGACAGGGTAGGAGGCACCGGGGAGCTGTTTTTT.